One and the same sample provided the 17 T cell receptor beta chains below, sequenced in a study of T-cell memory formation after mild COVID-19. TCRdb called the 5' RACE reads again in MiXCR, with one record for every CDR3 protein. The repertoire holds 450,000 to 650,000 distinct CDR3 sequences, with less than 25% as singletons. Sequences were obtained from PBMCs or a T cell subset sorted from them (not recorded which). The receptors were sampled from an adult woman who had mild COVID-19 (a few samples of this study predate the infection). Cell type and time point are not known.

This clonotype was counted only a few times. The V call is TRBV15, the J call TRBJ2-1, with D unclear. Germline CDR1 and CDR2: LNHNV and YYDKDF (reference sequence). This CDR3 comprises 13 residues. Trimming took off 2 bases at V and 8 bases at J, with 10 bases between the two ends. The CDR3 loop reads CATSRPSEHEQFF. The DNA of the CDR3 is TGTGCCACCAGCAGACCCTCCGAACATGAGCAGTTCTTC. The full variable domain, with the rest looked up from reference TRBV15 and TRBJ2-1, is DAMVIQNPRYQVTQFGKPVTLSCSQTLNHNVMYWYQQKSSQAPKLLFHYYDKDFNNEADTPDNFQSRRPNTSFCFLDIRSPGLGDTAMYLCATSRPSEHEQFFGPGTRLTVL.

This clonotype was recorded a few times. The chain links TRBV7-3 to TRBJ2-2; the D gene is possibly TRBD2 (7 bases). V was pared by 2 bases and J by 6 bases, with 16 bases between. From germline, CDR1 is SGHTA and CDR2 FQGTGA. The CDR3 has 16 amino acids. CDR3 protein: CASSLGGGLTAGELFF. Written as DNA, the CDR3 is TGTGCCAGCAGCTTAGGGGGGGGCCTCACCGCCGGGGAGCTGTTTTTT.

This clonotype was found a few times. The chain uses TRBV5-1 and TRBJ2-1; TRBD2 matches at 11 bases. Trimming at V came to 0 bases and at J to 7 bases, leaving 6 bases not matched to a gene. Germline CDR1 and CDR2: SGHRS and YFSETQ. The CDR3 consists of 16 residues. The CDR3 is CASSLAPSGRSNEQFF. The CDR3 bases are TGCGCCAGCAGCTTGGCCCCTAGCGGGAGGTCTAATGAGCAGTTCTTC.

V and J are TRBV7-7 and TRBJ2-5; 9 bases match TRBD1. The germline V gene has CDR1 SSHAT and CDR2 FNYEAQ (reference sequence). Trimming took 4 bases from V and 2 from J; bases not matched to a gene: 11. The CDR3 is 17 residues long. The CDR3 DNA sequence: TGTGCCAGCAGCTCTAGTCCCGGGACAGGGAAGCAAGAGACCCAGTACTTC. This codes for CASSSSPGTGKQETQYF.

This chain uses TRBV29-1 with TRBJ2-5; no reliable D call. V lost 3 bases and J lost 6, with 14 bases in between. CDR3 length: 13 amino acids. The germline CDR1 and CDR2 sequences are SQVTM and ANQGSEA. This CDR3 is CSVDSGDRKTQYF. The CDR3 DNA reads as TGCAGCGTTGACAGTGGGGATAGGAAGACCCAGTACTTC.

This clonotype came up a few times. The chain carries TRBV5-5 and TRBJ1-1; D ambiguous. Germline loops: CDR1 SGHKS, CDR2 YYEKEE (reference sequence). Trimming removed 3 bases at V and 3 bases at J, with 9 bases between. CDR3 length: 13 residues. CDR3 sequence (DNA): TGTGCCAGCAGCTCCACAAACTACACTGAAGCTTTCTTT. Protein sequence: CASSSTNYTEAFF.

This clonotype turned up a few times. The CDR3, as DNA: TGTGCCAGCAGCTCTCGTCCCGGGACTAGCGGCTACGAGCAGTACTTC. This gives the protein CASSSRPGTSGYEQYF. The rearrangement links TRBV7-2 to TRBJ2-7; 11 positions agree with TRBD2. V shed 4 bases, J shed 3 bases, and the junction held 8 bases outside the gene matches. This CDR3 is built from 16 residues. Germline V CDR1 and CDR2: SGHTA, FQGNSA. Using reference TRBV7-2 and TRBJ2-7 for the parts outside the CDR3, the full variable domain is GAGVSQSPSNKVTEKGKDVELRCDPISGHTALYWYRQSLGQGLEFLIYFQGNSAPDKSGLPSDRFSAERTGGSVSTLTIQRTQQEDSAVYLCASSSRPGTSGYEQYFGPGTRLTVT.

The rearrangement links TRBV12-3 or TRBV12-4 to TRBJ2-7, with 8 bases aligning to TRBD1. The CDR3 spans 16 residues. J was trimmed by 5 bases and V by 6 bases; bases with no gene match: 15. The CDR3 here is CASSPGQGTGLDEQYF. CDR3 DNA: TGTGCCAGCAGCCCCGGACAGGGAACGGGACTGGACGAGCAGTACTTC.

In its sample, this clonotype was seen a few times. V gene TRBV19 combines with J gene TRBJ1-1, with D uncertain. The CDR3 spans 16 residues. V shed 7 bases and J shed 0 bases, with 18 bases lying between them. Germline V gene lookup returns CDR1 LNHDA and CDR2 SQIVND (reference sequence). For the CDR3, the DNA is TGTGCCAGTACCCCTCCGCGACCGGGCCTGAACACTGAAGCTTTCTTT. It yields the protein CASTPPRPGLNTEAFF.

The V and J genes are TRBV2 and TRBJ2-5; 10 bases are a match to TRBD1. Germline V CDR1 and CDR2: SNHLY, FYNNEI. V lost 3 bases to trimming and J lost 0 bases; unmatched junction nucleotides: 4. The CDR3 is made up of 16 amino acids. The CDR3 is CASSEQGTGDQETQYF. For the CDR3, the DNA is TGTGCCAGCAGTGAGCAGGGGACAGGGGACCAAGAGACCCAGTACTTC.

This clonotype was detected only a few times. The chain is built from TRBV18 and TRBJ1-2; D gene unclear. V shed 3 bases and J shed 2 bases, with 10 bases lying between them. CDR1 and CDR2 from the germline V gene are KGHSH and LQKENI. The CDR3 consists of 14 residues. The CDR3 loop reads CASSPSGGNYGYTF. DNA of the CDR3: TGTGCCAGCTCACCGTCTGGTGGGAACTATGGCTACACCTTC.

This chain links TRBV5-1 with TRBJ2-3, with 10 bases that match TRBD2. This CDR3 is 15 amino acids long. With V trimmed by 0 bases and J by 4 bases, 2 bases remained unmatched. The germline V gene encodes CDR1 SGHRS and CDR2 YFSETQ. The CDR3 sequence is CASSLAAGGPDTQYF. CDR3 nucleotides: TGCGCCAGCAGCTTGGCAGCGGGGGGGCCAGATACGCAGTATTTT.

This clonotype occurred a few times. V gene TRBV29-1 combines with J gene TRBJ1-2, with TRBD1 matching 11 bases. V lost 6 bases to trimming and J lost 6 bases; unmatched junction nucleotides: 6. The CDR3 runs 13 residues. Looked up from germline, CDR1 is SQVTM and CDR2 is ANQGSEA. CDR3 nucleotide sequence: TGCAGCGTCCGCCGGGACAGGGGGGATGGCTACACCTTC. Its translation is CSVRRDRGDGYTF.

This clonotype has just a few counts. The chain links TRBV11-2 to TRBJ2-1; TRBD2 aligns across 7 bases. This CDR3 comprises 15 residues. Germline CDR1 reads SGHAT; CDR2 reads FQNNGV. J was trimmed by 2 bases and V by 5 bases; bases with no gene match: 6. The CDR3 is CASSQTRGAYNEQFF. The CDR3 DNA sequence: TGTGCCAGCAGCCAAACCCGGGGGGCCTACAATGAGCAGTTCTTC.

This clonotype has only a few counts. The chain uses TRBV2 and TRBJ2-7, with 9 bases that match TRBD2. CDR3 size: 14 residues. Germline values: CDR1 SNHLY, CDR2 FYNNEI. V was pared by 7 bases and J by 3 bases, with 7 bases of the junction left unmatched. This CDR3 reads CASNAGGPLYEQYF. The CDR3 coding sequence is TGTGCCAGCAACGCGGGGGGGCCTCTCTACGAGCAGTACTTC.

The CDR3 nucleotides read TGCGCCAGCAGCCCAGGGAGGGTCTTAGGAAACACCATATATTTT. This sequence encodes CASSPGRVLGNTIYF. The gene calls are TRBV4-1 and TRBJ1-3; D perhaps matches TRBD1 (5 bases). The germline V and J ends were trimmed by 4 bases and 4 bases, with 14 bases remaining between them. Germline loops: CDR1 MGHRA, CDR2 YSYEKL. CDR3 length equals 15 residues.

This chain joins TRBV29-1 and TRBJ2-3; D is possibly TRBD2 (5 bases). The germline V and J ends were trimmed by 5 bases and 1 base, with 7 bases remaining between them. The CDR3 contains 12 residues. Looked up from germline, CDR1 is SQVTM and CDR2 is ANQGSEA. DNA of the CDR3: TGCAGCGTTAGCGGACGCACAGATACGCAGTATTTT. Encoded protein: CSVSGRTDTQYF.